This TCR beta chain was captured by sequencing in a study of control samples from healthy donors and cancer patients. TCRdb's table, derived via immunoSEQ multiplex PCR, lists solely in-frame clones and lacks some. The sample has about 15,000 clones; about 89% are singletons. This CDR3 has 12 residues. V lost 5 bases to trimming and J lost 9 bases, with 11 bases between them. Germline CDR1 is MDHEN and CDR2 is SYDVKM. What was sequenced was PBMCs. The rearrangement joins TRBV28 to TRBJ1-5; D uncertain. The clonotype comes from a man aged 55 to 70 with head and neck cancer. DNA for the CDR3: TGTGCCAGCAGTGACGGGTGGGCGCCCCAGCATTTT. This encodes CASSDGWAPQHF.